A single sample gave rise to the 4 T cell receptor beta chains below, sequenced in a study of blood T cell repertoires in COVID-19. Clones were sequenced by immunoSEQ multiplex PCR, and TCRdb holds only the in-frame ones, with some missing. The sample gives under 150,000 clones, around nine tenths of which show up once; 7.5% to 8% is in the top ten. Sequenced sample: peripheral blood. Receptors were obtained from a man aged 45-65 years with acute or convalescent COVID-19.

CDR3 protein: CASSPGNTQYF. In DNA, the CDR3 is TGTGCCAGCAGCCCGGGTAATACGCAGTATTTT. The chain has TRBV7-2 and TRBJ2-3; the D is unclear. CDR3 size: 11 residues. CDR1 and CDR2 from the germline V gene are SGHTA and FQGNSA. The germline V and J ends were trimmed by 5 bases and 7 bases, with 7 bases remaining between them. Using reference TRBV7-2 and TRBJ2-3 for the parts outside the CDR3, the full variable domain is GAGVSQSPSNKVTEKGKDVELRCDPISGHTALYWYRQSLGQGLEFLIYFQGNSAPDKSGLPSDRFSAERTGGSVSTLTIQRTQQEDSAVYLCASSPGNTQYFGPGTRLTVL.

The chain joins TRBV6-5 to TRBJ1-2; TRBD1 aligns across 9 bases. The CDR3 is 13 residues long. V shed 5 bases, J shed 7 bases, and the junction held 5 bases outside the gene matches. CDR1 MNHEY and CDR2 SVGAGI come from the germline V gene. CDR3 protein: CASSRTGGSGYTF. CDR3 nucleotides: TGTGCCAGCAGTCGTACAGGGGGCTCTGGCTACACCTTC.

The chain links TRBV3-1 (or the pseudogene TRBV3-2) to TRBJ1-1, with 7 bases fitting TRBD1. The CDR3 contains 15 residues. V lost 5 bases, J lost 1 base, and 7 bases stayed unmatched. Germline CDR1 reads LGHDT; CDR2 reads YNNKEL (reference sequence). CDR3 amino acids: CASSLHWDRNTEAFF. CDR3 nucleotides: TGTGCCAGCAGCTTACATTGGGACAGGAACACTGAAGCTTTCTTT.

The chain carries TRBV27 and TRBJ2-7, with D unclear. The V end was cut by 5 bases, the J end by 0 bases, with 8 bases between. Germline CDR1 is MNHEY and CDR2 is SMNVEV (reference sequence). The CDR3 runs 13 residues. CDR3 nucleotides: TGTGCCAGCAGTCAACAATTCTCCTACGAGCAGTACTTC. Translating it yields CASSQQFSYEQYF.